This T cell receptor beta chain was retrieved from a study of CD8 T cells in ankylosing spondylitis. TCRdb reanalysed the 5' RACE reads using MiXCR and keeps one entry per CDR3 protein. The table shows over 150,000 distinct CDR3 sequences, with around a sixth occurring only once. The CDR3 runs to 14 residues. Losses at the gene ends were 8 bases for V and 4 bases for J; bases not matched to a gene: 5. From germline, CDR1 is MGHRA and CDR2 YSYEKL. In this sample, this clonotype turned up many times. The source material was blood, either unsorted or a sorted T cell fraction (not recorded which). The chain employs TRBV4-1 and TRBJ2-3, with 11 bases matching TRBD2. This TCR was sampled from a male donor aged 5-29 years with ankylosing spondylitis or in good health (not recorded which). As DNA, the CDR3 is TGCGCCAGCCAGCTAGCGGGAGGAGCAGATACGCAGTATTTT. Its protein product is CASQLAGGADTQYF.